Each of the 14 T cell receptor beta chains below was sequenced from the same sample in a study of T cells in Graves' hyperthyroidism and ophthalmopathy. RNA transcripts served as the template for amplifying TCR beta CDR3 regions. The HTBI primer set was used in a first-round RT-PCR of the TCR CDR3. Using its own MiXCR run on the multiplex PCR reads, TCRdb lists one record per CDR3 protein. This sample has hundreds of thousands of distinct CDR3 sequences, with more than 20% found just once. Sequencing used blood. The receptors were sampled from a man younger than 40 with Graves' ophthalmopathy.

This chain joins TRBV27 and TRBJ2-7, with D tentatively TRBD1 or TRBD2 (5 bases each). This CDR3 is built from 12 residues. V was clipped by 3 bases and J by 10 bases, with 13 bases between them. The germline CDR1 and CDR2 sequences are MNHEY and SMNVEV (reference sequence). CDR3 sequence (DNA): TGTGCCAGCAGTTTCGGACCGGGACGACAGTACTTC. Protein: CASSFGPGRQYF.

In its sample, this clonotype was seen many times. This sequence joins TRBV12-3 or TRBV12-4 and TRBJ1-4; maybe TRBD1 (5 bases). This CDR3 comprises 14 residues. The ends were cut back, 6 bases at V and 8 bases at J, with 16 bases in the middle. The CDR3 protein is CASSKTVGGEKLFF. The CDR3 region has the DNA TGTGCCAGCAGCAAGACAGTCGGCGGAGAAAAACTGTTTTTT.

This clonotype was counted between two and nine times. This chain links TRBV20-1 with TRBJ2-1; 9 positions agree with TRBD1. With V trimmed by 5 bases and J by 0 bases, 8 bases remained unmatched. This CDR3 is built from 16 residues. Germline V gene sequence: CDR1 DFQATT, CDR2 SNEGSKA (reference sequence). This CDR3 reads CSAVDRGQSSYNEQFF. The CDR3 nucleotides read TGCAGTGCTGTGGACAGGGGCCAGAGCTCCTACAATGAGCAGTTCTTC.

The chain carries TRBV6-1 and TRBJ2-1; D tentatively fits TRBD1 or TRBD2 (5 bases each). V was clipped by 5 bases and J by 7 bases, with 18 bases between them. CDR1 is MNHNS, CDR2 SASEGT, per germline. CDR3 length: 15 residues. The CDR3 DNA reads as TGTGCCAGCAGTCGGACTCGTGGGGACCTAAATGAGCAGTTCTTC. It specifies CASSRTRGDLNEQFF.

In this sample, this clonotype turned up a few times. The chain uses TRBV28 and TRBJ2-3; 7 bases line up with TRBD1. V lost 6 bases to trimming and J lost 4 bases; unmatched junction nucleotides: 4. Per the germline V gene, CDR1 is MDHEN and CDR2 is SYDVKM. The CDR3 sequence is 13 residues long. CDR3 nucleotides: TGTGCCAGCAGGCAGCAGGGGGCAGATACGCAGTATTTT. This translates into CASRQQGADTQYF.

This clonotype has a handful of counts. The chain is built from TRBV19 and TRBJ1-5; D uncertain. The germline V gene encodes CDR1 LNHDA and CDR2 SQIVND (reference sequence). V shed 6 bases and J shed 7 bases, with 22 bases lying between them. This CDR3 has 16 residues. The CDR3: CASSEGRSIAGQPQHF. The CDR3 bases are TGTGCCAGTAGCGAGGGCAGGAGTATAGCGGGGCAGCCCCAGCATTTT.

V usage is TRBV6-9 and J usage is TRBJ1-2; D may be TRBD1 (5 bases). CDR1 is MNHGY, CDR2 SVAAGI, per germline. V was cut by 4 bases and J by 8 bases, with 17 bases left in between. The CDR3 consists of 14 residues. CDR3 residues: CASSSAGQIRGYTF. CDR3 in DNA: TGTGCCAGCAGTTCCGCCGGACAAATTCGGGGCTACACCTTC.

The chain has TRBV2 and TRBJ2-1; D uncertain. Germline-derived CDR1 and CDR2 are SNHLY and FYNNEI. The V end was cut by 8 bases, the J end by 4 bases, with 15 bases between. The CDR3 is made up of 14 amino acids. DNA for the CDR3: TGTGCCAGCCTTGGGGAACCTACTTACAATGAGCAGTTCTTC. It specifies CASLGEPTYNEQFF.

This clonotype was seen at least ten times. This chain uses TRBV7-2 with TRBJ1-2; possible D gene TRBD1, 5 bases. The CDR3 is made up of 14 amino acids. Trimming removed 4 bases at V and 4 bases at J, with 13 bases between. Germline CDR1 SGHTA, CDR2 FQGNSA. CDR3 DNA: TGTGCCAGCAGCTCCTCCGGGGGGAGCTATGGCTACACCTTC. Translated, it gives CASSSSGGSYGYTF.

The chain has TRBV5-6 and TRBJ1-2, with TRBD1 matching over 9 bases. CDR1 SGHDT and CDR2 YYEEEE come from the germline V gene. CDR3 length: 15 residues. Trimming removed 5 bases from V and 4 bases from J; junction bases left unmatched: 9. CDR3 loop: CASSRDRGIGYGYTF. The DNA of the CDR3 is TGTGCCAGCAGTCGAGACAGGGGGATAGGCTATGGCTACACCTTC.

This sequence joins TRBV9 and TRBJ1-5; D perhaps matches TRBD1 (6 bases). Per the germline V gene, CDR1 is SGDLS and CDR2 is YYNGEE. Trimming stripped 9 bases from V and 0 bases from J, with 16 bases between. The CDR3 extends over 15 amino acids. The CDR3 loop reads CANPPDSFSNQPQHF. The DNA for the CDR3 is TGTGCCAACCCACCGGACAGCTTTAGCAATCAGCCCCAGCATTTT. The full variable domain, completed using reference TRBV9 and TRBJ1-5, is DSGVTQTPKHLITATGQRVTLRCSPRSGDLSVYWYQQSLDQGLQFLIQYYNGEERAKGNILERFSAQQFPDLHSELNLSSLELGDSALYFCANPPDSFSNQPQHFGDGTRLSIL.

This sequence joins TRBV24-1 and TRBJ2-2; TRBD2 might be the D (5 bases). The CDR3 is 17 residues long. The V end was cut by 5 bases, the J end by 0 bases, with 15 bases between. CDR1 and CDR2 (germline): KGHDR, SFDVKD. CDR3 DNA sequence: TGTGCCACCAGTGGGTTAGGGCGGGTGTCGAACACCGGGGAGCTGTTTTTT. It translates to CATSGLGRVSNTGELFF.

This clonotype was seen a few times. The rearrangement uses TRBV6-5 and TRBJ2-1; TRBD2 is a possible D gene (6 bases). The CDR3 sequence is 20 residues long. Germline CDR1 reads MNHEY; CDR2 reads SVGAGI. The V and J ends lost 2 bases and 6 bases respectively, with 29 bases between them. As DNA, the CDR3 is TGTGCCAGCAGTTACCACCCCCGACGGGAGAGGTCCCTTATTGCCAATGAGCAGTTCTTC. This gives the protein CASSYHPRRERSLIANEQFF.

This clonotype was recorded many times. The gene calls are TRBV7-9 and TRBJ2-1; the D is unclear. Trimming shortened V by 1 base and J by 10 bases, and 5 bases separated the two germline ends. Germline V gene lookup returns CDR1 SEHNR and CDR2 FQNEAQ (reference sequence). The CDR3 loop spans 11 amino acids. The CDR3 DNA follows: TGTGCCAGCAGCTTAGGTCGGGAGCAGTTCTTC. As protein: CASSLGREQFF.